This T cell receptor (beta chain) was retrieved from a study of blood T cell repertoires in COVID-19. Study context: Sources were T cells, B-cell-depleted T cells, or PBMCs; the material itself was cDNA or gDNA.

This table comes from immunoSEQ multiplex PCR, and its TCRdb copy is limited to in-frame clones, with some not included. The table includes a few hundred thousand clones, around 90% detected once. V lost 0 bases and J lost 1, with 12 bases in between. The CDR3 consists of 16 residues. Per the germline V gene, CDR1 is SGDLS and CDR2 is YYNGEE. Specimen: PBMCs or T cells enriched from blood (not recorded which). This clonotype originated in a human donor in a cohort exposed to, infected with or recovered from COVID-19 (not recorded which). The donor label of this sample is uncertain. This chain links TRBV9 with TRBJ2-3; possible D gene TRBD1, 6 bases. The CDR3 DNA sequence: TGTGCCAGCAGCGTAGGGCTGGGGGCTGGCACAGATACGCAGTATTTT. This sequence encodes CASSVGLGAGTDTQYF. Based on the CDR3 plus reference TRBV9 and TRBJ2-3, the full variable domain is DSGVTQTPKHLITATGQRVTLRCSPRSGDLSVYWYQQSLDQGLQFLIQYYNGEERAKGNILERFSAQQFPDLHSELNLSSLELGDSALYFCASSVGLGAGTDTQYFGPGTRLTVL.